Shown below are 8 T cell receptor beta chains from a single sample sequenced in a study of blood T cell repertoires in COVID-19. Using immunoSEQ multiplex PCR, the repertoire was profiled, and TCRdb retains in-frame clones only, with some absent. The sample holds about 180,000 clones; roughly 84% are singletons and the top ten take around 5.4%. The source material was peripheral blood. These receptors were collected from a woman between 45 and 60 years old with COVID-19, enrolled during active disease.

V gene TRBV2 combines with J gene TRBJ1-2; D is undetermined. From germline, CDR1 is SNHLY and CDR2 FYNNEI. The CDR3 totals 14 residues. V gave up 0 bases and J gave up 3 bases, with 8 bases separating them. The CDR3 bases are TGTGCCAGCAGTGAAGCTTCGGGGTACTATGGCTACACCTTC. Translating it yields CASSEASGYYGYTF.

The V call is TRBV28, the J call TRBJ1-2; D remains ambiguous. This CDR3 contains 14 residues. CDR1 and CDR2 from the germline V gene are MDHEN and SYDVKM. V gave up 4 bases and J gave up 4 bases, with 13 bases separating them. CDR3 region: CASSWAGVSYGYTF. CDR3 in DNA: TGTGCCAGCAGTTGGGCCGGGGTGAGCTATGGCTACACCTTC.

This clone has just one count. V gene TRBV12-3 or TRBV12-4 combines with J gene TRBJ1-1; D might be TRBD1 (5 bases). The V end lost 3 bases, the J end lost 1 base, and 6 bases lay between the germline ends. This CDR3 region has 13 residues. The CDR3 coding sequence is TGTGCCAGCAGTTTGGGGCAGAACACTGAAGCTTTCTTT. It is translated as CASSLGQNTEAFF.

The rearrangement links TRBV5-1 to TRBJ1-1; D not certain. Per germline, CDR1 SGHRS and CDR2 YFSETQ. The CDR3 contains 12 residues. V lost 5 bases to trimming and J lost 1 base, with 6 bases between them. Written as DNA, the CDR3 is TGCGCCAGCAGGTTCGGGAACACTGAAGCTTTCTTT. Amino acid sequence: CASRFGNTEAFF.

This clone was detected a few times. For the CDR3, the DNA is TGTGCCAGCAGCCAAGGGGGGCTTCGGGAGACCCAGTACTTC. Amino acids: CASSQGGLRETQYF. The chain links TRBV3-1 (or the pseudogene TRBV3-2) to TRBJ2-5; TRBD1 is a possible D gene (6 bases). This CDR3 contains 14 residues. Deletions cut 1 base from V and 5 bases from J, with 11 bases between. Germline CDR1 LGHDT, CDR2 YNNKEL (reference sequence).

This clone has more than one count but fewer than ten. The chain combines TRBV11-2 with TRBJ1-1; TRBD1 might be the D (5 bases). In germline, CDR1 is SGHAT, CDR2 FQNNGV. With 7 bases removed from V and 1 base from J, the gap between germline ends came to 13 bases. The CDR3 length is 14 residues. As DNA, the CDR3 is TGTGCCAGCAAATCCCCAGGGAAGAACACTGAAGCTTTCTTT. Its translation is CASKSPGKNTEAFF.

The sample holds one count of this clone. The rearrangement uses TRBV11-3 and TRBJ1-1, with 8 bases that match TRBD1. The V and J ends lost 1 base and 4 bases, in that order; junction bases with no gene match: 8. The CDR3 sequence is 16 residues long. Germline V lookup: CDR1 SGHNT, CDR2 YENEEA. The CDR3 DNA reads TGTGCCAGCAGCTTAGGCCAAGGACAGGGCGGCACTGAAGCTTTCTTT. This encodes CASSLGQGQGGTEAFF.

The chain joins TRBV7-9 to TRBJ1-1; D perhaps matches TRBD1 (5 bases). V was shortened by 3 bases and J by 7 bases, with 15 bases between the two germline ends. Germline V gene data show CDR1 as SEHNR and CDR2 as FQNEAQ (reference sequence). CDR3 length: 14 residues. CDR3 DNA: TGTGCCAGCAGCTTTGCACCAGGGTTTGTTGAAGCTTTCTTT. Its translation is CASSFAPGFVEAFF.